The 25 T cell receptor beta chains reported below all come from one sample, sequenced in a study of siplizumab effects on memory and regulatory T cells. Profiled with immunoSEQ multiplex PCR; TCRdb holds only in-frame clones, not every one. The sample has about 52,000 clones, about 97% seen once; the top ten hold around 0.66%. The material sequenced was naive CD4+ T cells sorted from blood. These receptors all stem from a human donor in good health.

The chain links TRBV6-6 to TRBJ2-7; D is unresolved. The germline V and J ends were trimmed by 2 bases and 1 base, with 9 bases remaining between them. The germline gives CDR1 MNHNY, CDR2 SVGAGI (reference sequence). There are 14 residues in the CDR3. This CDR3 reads CASSYGGRSYEQYF. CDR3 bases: TGTGCCAGCAGTTACGGTGGCAGGTCCTACGAGCAGTACTTC.

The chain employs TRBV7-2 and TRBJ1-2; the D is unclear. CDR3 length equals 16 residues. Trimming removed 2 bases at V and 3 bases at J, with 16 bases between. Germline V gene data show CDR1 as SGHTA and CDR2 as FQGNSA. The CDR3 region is CASSLTARAEHYGYTF. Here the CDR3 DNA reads TGTGCCAGCAGCTTAACTGCCCGGGCGGAACACTATGGCTACACCTTC.

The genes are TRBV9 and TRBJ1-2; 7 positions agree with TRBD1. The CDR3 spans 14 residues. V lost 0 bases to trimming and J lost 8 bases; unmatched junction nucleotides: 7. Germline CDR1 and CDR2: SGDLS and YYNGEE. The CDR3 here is CASSVEVGGDGYTF. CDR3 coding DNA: TGTGCCAGCAGCGTAGAGGTAGGGGGCGACGGCTACACCTTC.

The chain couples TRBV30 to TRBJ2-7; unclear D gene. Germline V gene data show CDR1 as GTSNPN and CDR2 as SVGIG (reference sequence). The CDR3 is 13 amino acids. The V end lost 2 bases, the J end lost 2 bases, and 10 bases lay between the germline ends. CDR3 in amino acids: CAWSPLEPYEQYF. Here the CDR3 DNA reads TGTGCCTGGAGTCCCCTCGAACCCTACGAGCAGTACTTC.

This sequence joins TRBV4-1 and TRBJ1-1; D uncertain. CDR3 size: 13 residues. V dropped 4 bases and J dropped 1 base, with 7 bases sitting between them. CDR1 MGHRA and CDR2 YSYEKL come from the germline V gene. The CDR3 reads CASSPTGNTEAFF. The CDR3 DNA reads TGCGCCAGCAGCCCAACCGGGAACACTGAAGCTTTCTTT.

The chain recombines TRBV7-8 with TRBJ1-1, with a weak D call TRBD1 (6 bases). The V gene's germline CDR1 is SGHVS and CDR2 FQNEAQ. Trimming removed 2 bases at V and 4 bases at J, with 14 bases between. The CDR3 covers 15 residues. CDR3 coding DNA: TGTGCCAGCAGCTTAAGGGGGGTATCAGGCACTGAAGCTTTCTTT. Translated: CASSLRGVSGTEAFF. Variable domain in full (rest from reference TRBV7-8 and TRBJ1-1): GAGVSQSPRYKVAKRGQDVALRCDPISGHVSLFWYQQALGQGPEFLTYFQNEAQLDKSGLPSDRFFAERPEGSVSTLKIQRTQQEDSAVYLCASSLRGVSGTEAFFGQGTRLTVV.

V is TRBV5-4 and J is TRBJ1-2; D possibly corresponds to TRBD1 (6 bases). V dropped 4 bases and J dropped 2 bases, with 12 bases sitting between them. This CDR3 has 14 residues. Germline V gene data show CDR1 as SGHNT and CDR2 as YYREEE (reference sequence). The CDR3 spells CASSLQGNNYGYTF. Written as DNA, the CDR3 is TGTGCCAGCAGCCTACAGGGTAACAACTATGGCTACACCTTC.

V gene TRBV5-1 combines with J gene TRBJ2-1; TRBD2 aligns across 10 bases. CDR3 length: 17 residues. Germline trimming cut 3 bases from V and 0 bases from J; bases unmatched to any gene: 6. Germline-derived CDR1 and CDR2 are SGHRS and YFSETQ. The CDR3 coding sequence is TGCGCCAGCAGCTACCTCTCTAGCGGGAGCTCCTACAATGAGCAGTTCTTC. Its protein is CASSYLSSGSSYNEQFF.

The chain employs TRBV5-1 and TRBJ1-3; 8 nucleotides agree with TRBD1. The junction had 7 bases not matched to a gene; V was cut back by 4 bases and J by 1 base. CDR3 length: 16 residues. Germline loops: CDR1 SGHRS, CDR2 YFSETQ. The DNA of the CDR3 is TGCGCCAGCAGCGCCGGACAGGGCCTTTCTGGAAACACCATATATTTT. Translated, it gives CASSAGQGLSGNTIYF.

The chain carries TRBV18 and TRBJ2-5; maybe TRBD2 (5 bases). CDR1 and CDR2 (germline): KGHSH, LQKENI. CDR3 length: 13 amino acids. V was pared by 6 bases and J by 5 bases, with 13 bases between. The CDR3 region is CASSTNEAETQYF. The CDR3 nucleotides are TGTGCCAGCTCGACTAATGAGGCGGAGACCCAGTACTTC.

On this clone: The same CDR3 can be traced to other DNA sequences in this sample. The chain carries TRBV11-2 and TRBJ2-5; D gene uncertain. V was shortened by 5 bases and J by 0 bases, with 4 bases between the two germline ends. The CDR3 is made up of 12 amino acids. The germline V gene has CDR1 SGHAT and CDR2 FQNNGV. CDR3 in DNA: TGTGCCAGCAGCCTGTACCAAGAGACCCAGTACTTC. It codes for CASSLYQETQYF.

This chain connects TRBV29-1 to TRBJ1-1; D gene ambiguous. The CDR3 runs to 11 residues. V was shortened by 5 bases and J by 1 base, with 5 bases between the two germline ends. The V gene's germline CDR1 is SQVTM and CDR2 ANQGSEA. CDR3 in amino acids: CSVRQNTEAFF. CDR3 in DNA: TGCAGCGTTAGGCAGAACACTGAAGCTTTCTTT. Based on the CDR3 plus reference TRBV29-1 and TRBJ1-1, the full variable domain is SAVISQKPSRDICQRGTSLTIQCQVDSQVTMMFWYRQQPGQSLTLIATANQGSEATYESGFVIDKFPISRPNLTFSTLTVSNMSPEDSSIYLCSVRQNTEAFFGQGTRLTVV.

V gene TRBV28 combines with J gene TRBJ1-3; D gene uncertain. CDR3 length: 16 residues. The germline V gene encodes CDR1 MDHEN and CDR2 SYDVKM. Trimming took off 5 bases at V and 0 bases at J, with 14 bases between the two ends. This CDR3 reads CASSPDLTSSGNTIYF. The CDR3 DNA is TGTGCCAGCAGTCCTGACTTAACTTCCTCTGGAAACACCATATATTTT. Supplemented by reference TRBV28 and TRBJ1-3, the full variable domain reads DVKVTQSSRYLVKRTGEKVFLECVQDMDHENMFWYRQDPGLGLRLIYFSYDVKMKEKGDIPEGYSVSREKKERFSLILESASTNQTSMYLCASSPDLTSSGNTIYFGEGSWLTVV.

This CDR3 is CASSQVYGESYNEQFF. In DNA form, the CDR3 reads TGCGCCAGCAGCCAAGTTTACGGAGAGTCCTACAATGAGCAGTTCTTC. The chain carries TRBV4-3 and TRBJ2-1; D ambiguous. Trimming shortened V by 1 base and J by 1 base, and 11 bases separated the two germline ends. Per germline, CDR1 LGHNA and CDR2 YSLEER. The length of the CDR3 is 16 residues.

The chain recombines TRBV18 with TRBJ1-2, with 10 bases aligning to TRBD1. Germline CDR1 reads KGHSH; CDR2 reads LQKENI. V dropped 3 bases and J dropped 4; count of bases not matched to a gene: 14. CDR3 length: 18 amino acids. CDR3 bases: TGTGCCAGCTCACCTATGGACAGGGGGACTCACCCGGGCTATGGCTACACCTTC. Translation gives CASSPMDRGTHPGYGYTF.

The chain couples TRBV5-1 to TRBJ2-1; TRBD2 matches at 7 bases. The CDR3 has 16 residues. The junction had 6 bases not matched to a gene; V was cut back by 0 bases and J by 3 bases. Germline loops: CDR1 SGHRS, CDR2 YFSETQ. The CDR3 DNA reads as TGCGCCAGCAGCTTGGGGGGACTACCAATCTACAATGAGCAGTTCTTC. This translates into CASSLGGLPIYNEQFF.

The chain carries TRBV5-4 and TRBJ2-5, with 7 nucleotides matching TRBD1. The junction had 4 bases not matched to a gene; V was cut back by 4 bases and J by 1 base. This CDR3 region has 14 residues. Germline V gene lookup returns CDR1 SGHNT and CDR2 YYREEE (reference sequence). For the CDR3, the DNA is TGTGCCAGCAGCAAAGGGACAGCCCAAGAGACCCAGTACTTC. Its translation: CASSKGTAQETQYF.

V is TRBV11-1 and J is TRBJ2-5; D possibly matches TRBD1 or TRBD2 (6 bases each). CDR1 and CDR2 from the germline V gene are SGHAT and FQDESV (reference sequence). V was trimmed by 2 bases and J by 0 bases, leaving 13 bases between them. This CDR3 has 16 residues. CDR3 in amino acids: CASSLWAGQNQETQYF. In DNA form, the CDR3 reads TGTGCCAGCAGCTTATGGGCGGGACAAAACCAAGAGACCCAGTACTTC.

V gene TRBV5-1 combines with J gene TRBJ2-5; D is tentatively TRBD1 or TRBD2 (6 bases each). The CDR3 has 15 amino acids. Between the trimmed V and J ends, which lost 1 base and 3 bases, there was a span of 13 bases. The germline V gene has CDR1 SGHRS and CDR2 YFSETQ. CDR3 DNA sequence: TGCGCCAGCAGCTTGCGTGGGGGCGGGGAAGAGACCCAGTACTTC. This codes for CASSLRGGGEETQYF.

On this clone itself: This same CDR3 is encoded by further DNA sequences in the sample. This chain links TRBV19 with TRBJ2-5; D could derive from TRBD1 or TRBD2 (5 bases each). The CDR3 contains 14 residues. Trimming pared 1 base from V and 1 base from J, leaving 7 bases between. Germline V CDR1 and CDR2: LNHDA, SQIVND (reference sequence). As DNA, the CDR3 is TGTGCCAGTAGTATAGGGGGGTCCCAAGAGACCCAGTACTTC. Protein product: CASSIGGSQETQYF. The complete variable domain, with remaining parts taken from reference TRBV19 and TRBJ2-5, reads DGGITQSPKYLFRKEGQNVTLSCEQNLNHDAMYWYRQDPGQGLRLIYYSQIVNDFQKGDIAEGYSVSREKKESFPLTVTSAQKNPTAFYLCASSIGGSQETQYFGPGTRLLVL.

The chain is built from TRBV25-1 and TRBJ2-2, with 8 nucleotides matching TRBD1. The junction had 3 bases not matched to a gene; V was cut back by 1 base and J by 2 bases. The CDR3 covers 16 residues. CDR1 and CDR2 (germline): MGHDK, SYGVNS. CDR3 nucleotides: TGTGCCAGCAGTGAATTGGGGACAGGAAACACCGGGGAGCTGTTTTTT. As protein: CASSELGTGNTGELFF.

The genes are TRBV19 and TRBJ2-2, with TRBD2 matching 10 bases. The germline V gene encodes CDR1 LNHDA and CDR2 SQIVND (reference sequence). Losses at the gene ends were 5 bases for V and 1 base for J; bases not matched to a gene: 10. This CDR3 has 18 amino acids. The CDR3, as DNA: TGTGCCAGTAGTCCCAACTCCGCTAGCGGGAGGAACACCGGGGAGCTGTTTTTT. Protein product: CASSPNSASGRNTGELFF.

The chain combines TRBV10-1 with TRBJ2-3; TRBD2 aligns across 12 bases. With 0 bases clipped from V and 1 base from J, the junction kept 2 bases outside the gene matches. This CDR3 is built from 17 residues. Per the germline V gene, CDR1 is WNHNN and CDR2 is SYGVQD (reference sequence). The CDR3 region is CASSESASGRGTDTQYF. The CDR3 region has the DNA TGCGCCAGCAGTGAGTCTGCTAGCGGGAGGGGCACAGATACGCAGTATTTT.

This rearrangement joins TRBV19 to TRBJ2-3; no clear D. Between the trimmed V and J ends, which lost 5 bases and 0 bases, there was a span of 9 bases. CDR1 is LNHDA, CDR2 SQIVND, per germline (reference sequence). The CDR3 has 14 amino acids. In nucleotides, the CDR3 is TGTGCCAGTAGTTCGGTTGCTAGCACAGATACGCAGTATTTT. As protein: CASSSVASTDTQYF.

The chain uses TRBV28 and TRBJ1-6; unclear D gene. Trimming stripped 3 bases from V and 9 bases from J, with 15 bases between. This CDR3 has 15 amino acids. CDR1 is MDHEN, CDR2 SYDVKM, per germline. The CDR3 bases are TGTGCCAGCAGTTTCGTAACAGTCAGACCTTCACCCCTCCACTTT. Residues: CASSFVTVRPSPLHF.